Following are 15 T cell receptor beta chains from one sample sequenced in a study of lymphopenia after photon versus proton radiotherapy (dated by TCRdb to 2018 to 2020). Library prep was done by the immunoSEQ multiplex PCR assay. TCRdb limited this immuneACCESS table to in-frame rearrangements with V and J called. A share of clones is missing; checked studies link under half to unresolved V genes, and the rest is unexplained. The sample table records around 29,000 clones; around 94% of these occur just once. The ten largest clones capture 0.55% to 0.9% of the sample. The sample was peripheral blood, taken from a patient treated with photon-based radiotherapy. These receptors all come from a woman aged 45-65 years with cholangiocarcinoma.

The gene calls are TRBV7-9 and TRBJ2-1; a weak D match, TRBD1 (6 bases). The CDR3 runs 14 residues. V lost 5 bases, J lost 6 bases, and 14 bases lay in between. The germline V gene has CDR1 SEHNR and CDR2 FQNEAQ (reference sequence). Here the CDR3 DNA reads TGTGCCAGCAGCAGAGAAGGGACAATCAATGAGCAGTTCTTC. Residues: CASSREGTINEQFF.

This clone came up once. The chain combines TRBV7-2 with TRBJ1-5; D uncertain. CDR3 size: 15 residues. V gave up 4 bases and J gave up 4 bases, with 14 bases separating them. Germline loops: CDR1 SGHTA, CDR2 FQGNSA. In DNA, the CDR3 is TGTGCCAGCAGCTCGGGGTATTCTTCTAATCAGCCCCAGCATTTT. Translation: CASSSGYSSNQPQHF.

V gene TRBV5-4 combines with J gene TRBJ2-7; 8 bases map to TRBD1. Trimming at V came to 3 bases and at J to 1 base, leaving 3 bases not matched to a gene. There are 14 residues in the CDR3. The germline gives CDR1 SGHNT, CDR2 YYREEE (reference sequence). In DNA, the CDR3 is TGTGCCAGCAGCTCGGACAGGGAGTCCTACGAGCAGTACTTC. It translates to CASSSDRESYEQYF. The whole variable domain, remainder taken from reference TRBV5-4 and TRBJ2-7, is ETGVTQSPTHLIKTRGQQVTLRCSSQSGHNTVSWYQQALGQGPQFIFQYYREEENGRGNFPPRFSGLQFPNYSSELNVNALELDDSALYLCASSSDRESYEQYFGPGTRLTVT.

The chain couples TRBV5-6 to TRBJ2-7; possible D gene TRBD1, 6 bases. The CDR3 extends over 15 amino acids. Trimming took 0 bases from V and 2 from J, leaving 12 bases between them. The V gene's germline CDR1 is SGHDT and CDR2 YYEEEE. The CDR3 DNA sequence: TGTGCCAGCAGCTTGGGTGCAGGGGTCACCTACGAGCAGTACTTC. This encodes CASSLGAGVTYEQYF.

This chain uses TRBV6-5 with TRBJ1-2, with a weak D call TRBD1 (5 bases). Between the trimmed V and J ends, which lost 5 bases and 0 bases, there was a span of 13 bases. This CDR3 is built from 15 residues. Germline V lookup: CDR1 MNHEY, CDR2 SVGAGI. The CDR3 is CASSRAGAANYGYTF. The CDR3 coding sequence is TGTGCCAGCAGTCGCGCTGGGGCAGCTAACTATGGCTACACCTTC.

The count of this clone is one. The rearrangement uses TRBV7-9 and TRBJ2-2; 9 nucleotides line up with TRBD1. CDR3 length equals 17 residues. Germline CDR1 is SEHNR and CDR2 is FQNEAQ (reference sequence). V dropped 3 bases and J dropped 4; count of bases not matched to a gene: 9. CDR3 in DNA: TGTGCCAGCAGCTTCTATAGTAAGACAGGGGGCACCGGGGAGCTGTTTTTT. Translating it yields CASSFYSKTGGTGELFF.

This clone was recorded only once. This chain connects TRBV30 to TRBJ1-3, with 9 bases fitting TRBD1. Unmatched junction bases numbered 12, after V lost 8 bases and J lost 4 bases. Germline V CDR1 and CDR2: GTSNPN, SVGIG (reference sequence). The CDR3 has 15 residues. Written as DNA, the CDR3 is TGTGCCCAAATGGCGGGACAGGGACGCGGAAACACCATATATTTT. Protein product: CAQMAGQGRGNTIYF. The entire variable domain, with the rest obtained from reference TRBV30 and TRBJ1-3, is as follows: SQTIHQWPATLVQPVGSPLSLECTVEGTSNPNLYWYRQAAGRGLQLLFYSVGIGQISSEVPQNLSASRPQDRQFILSSKKLLLSDSGFYLCAQMAGQGRGNTIYFGEGSWLTVV.

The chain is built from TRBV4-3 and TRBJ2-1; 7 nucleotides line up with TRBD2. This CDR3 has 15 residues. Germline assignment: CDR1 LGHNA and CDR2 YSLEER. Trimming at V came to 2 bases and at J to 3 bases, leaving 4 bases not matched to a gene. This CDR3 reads CASSQYQRGYNEQFF. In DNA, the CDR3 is TGCGCCAGCAGCCAATACCAGCGGGGCTACAATGAGCAGTTCTTC.

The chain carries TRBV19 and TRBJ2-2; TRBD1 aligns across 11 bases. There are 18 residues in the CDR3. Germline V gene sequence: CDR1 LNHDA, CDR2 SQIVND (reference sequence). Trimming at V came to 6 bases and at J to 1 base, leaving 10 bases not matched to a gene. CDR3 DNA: TGTGCCAGTAGGGTCAAGGGACAGGGGGTGGAGAACACCGGGGAGCTGTTTTTT. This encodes CASRVKGQGVENTGELFF.

CDR3 residues: CASSRMGLAGVELFF. The CDR3 DNA is TGTGCCAGCAGCCGAATGGGACTAGCGGGGGTGGAGCTGTTTTTT. The gene calls are TRBV14 and TRBJ2-2; 14 bases agree with TRBD2. The CDR3 consists of 15 residues. Germline loops: CDR1 SGHDN, CDR2 FVKESK. The V gene end was trimmed by 4 bases and the J gene end by 10 bases; junction bases not matched to a gene: 5. The full variable domain, completed using reference TRBV14 and TRBJ2-2, is EAGVTQFPSHSVIEKGQTVTLRCDPISGHDNLYWYRRVMGKEIKFLLHFVKESKQDESGMPNNRFLAERTGGTYSTLKVQPAELEDSGVYFCASSRMGLAGVELFFGEGSRLTVL.

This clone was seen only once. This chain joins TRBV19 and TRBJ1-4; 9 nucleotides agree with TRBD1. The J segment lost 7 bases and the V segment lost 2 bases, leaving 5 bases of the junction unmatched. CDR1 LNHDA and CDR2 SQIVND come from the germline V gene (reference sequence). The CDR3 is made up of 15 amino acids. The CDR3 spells CASSITGQGGEKLFF. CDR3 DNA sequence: TGTGCCAGTAGTATAACGGGACAGGGTGGTGAAAAACTGTTTTTT.

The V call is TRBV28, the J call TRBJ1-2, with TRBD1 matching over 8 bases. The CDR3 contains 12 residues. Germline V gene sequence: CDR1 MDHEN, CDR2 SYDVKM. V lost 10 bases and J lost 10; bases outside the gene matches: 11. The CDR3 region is CANQGQGGIYTF. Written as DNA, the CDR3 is TGTGCCAACCAAGGACAGGGTGGAATCTACACCTTC.

Here the CDR3 reads CASSQGRDTQYF. For the CDR3, the DNA is TGTGCCAGTAGCCAGGGAAGGGATACGCAGTATTTT. The chain links TRBV19 to TRBJ2-3; possibly TRBD1 for D (5 bases). Trimming removed 6 bases from V and 6 bases from J, with 10 bases in between. There are 12 residues in the CDR3. Germline V CDR1 and CDR2: LNHDA, SQIVND (reference sequence).

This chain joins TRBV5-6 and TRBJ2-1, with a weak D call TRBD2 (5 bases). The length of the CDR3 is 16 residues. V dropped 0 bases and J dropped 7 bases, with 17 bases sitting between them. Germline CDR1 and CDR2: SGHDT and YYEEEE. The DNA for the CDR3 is TGTGCCAGCAGCTTGGGGCCGCCCCCGAGGGAGAATGAGCAGTTCTTC. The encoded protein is CASSLGPPPRENEQFF.

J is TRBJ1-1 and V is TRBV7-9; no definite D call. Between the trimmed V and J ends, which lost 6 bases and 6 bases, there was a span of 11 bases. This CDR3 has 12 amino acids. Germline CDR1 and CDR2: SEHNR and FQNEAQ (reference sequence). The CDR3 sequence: CASRWESAEAFF. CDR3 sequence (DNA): TGTGCCAGCAGGTGGGAGTCGGCTGAAGCTTTCTTT.